This T cell receptor beta chain is from a study of cytomegalovirus exposure and HLA in healthy donors (dated by TCRdb to the late 2010s). Notes on the research overall: According to an earlier analysis of several hundred of the donors, some 170 million T cells yielded 117 million unique TCR beta sequences and approximately 300 Gb of sequence data. Roughly 300 gigabases of sequencing data and approximately 84 million unique TCR sequences were included in an early release covering about 600 HLA-typed donors. Of the approximately 370 genotyped donors, approximately 80% were placed in the genetic ancestry cluster associated with self-reported Caucasian donors. The study aimed to test whether signatures of past pathogen exposure could be identified by cataloging public T cell receptors. The study profiled the T cell repertoires of under 850 subjects by immunosequencing and related them to cytomegalovirus serostatus. In addition to the first cohort of several hundred subjects, a separate validation cohort of 120 different subjects was used. The study combined high-throughput TCR immunosequencing, statistical association of individual TCRs with disease status, and machine learning to predict cytomegalovirus infection status. A later analysis re-examined previously published TCR beta repertoires from 500 to 700 donors and added high-resolution HLA genotyping to investigate patterns of TCR occurrence. Rather than using new phenotypic data, the later analysis identified candidate immune exposures from TCR beta sequences and from how often those sequences occurred across donors. To decide whether each TCR beta V gene segment behaved as functional or pseudogenic, an earlier analysis of some 540 of the donors relied on high-throughput TCR beta sequencing. Alongside the repertoire data, information on donor age, sex, ethnicity and CMV serostatus was compiled. In a later genetic analysis, genome-wide SNP genotypes for about three fifths of the roughly 670 donors were used, and that subset was treated as a discovery cohort. All discovery cohort repertoires had been generated on a single sequencing platform. HLA typing included class I and class II loci at four-digit resolution. Typing coverage differed by locus: A, B, C, DRB1 and DQB1 were typed in roughly 629-640 donors, DQA1 in 522, DPA1 in 600 to 610, and DPB1 in just under 490. Because of strong linkage in the cohort, roughly five DR-DQ haplotypes were treated as single units for association and clustering. On average, approximately 250,000 unique TCR beta nucleotide sequences were sequenced per donor among some 430 genotyped donors of the cohort, with 15% to 20% of those sequences being non-productive.

As regards this clone: Its specific antigen is unknown. It has no much larger one-base neighbor in the sample; base qualities were not kept.

Study-level results and caveats: It was suggested by the authors that the approach could potentially be generalized to other disease states and immunological phenotypes. About 15 rarely observed V segments, including chromosome 9 orphons, were excluded from the earlier analysis of approximately 500 of the donors because counts were too low. Most TCR sequences were seen in very few donors, while some public TCRs were found in many individuals. In a later analysis, HLA-associated TCR beta chains showed more clonal expansion and lower generation probabilities than non-associated chains that were equally common. The classifier was reported to diagnose cytomegalovirus status with high specificity and sensitivity in both the original and validation cohorts. A later genetic analysis associated a missense DCLRE1C variant with V-gene and J-gene trimming of TCR beta chains, and an independent cohort replicated the association. In a later analysis, TCR association rates were found to vary across HLA loci, with the most associated TCRs seen for DRB1 alleles and the fewest for HLA-C alleles. Correlated functional status among segregating V segments might be attributable to linkage disequilibrium, but an unknown experimental factor could not be ruled out. In an earlier analysis of fewer than 750 of the donors, most TCR beta V segments were observed in productive rearrangements about 90% or about 30% of the time, broadly matching IMGT annotations. Most CMV-associated TCR beta chains appeared to be HLA-restricted in a later analysis, and the HLA associations seemed to be driven largely by CMV exposure. Three of the identified cytomegalovirus-associated TCR beta chains were confirmed in vitro to be specific for cytomegalovirus antigens. A total of 150 or so TCR beta chains were listed by the study as associated with cytomegalovirus. This cohort had only TCR beta chains sequenced, and the lack of alpha or paired-chain data limited which features could be detected. The 87-base-pair reads could not distinguish some IMGT-functional V segments, including TRBV6-2 and TRBV6-3, so those segments were excluded. According to a later genetic analysis, donors in an Asian-associated ancestry cluster had fewer N-insertions in productive TCRs than the approximately 700-donor mean. A later analysis reported that several top co-occurrence clusters appeared linked to parvovirus B19, influenza, CMV and Epstein-Barr virus. A later analysis associated 16,951 TCR beta sequences with specific HLA alleles at a false discovery rate of 0.05. The sequencing pipeline was judged likely to have produced a cluster of highly shared sequence variants as a technical artifact. For the cohort, immune exposure information was limited to CMV serostatus. When HLA alleles, especially DR and DQ, strongly co-occurred, TCR associations were difficult to assign to individual alleles. The presence/absence analyses assumed that sequencing depth was roughly uniform across donors, and that assumption may not be true. Because HLA typing was missing for some donors at each locus, association tests included only the typed subset. A further reported finding was that TCR beta sequences accurately predicted the HLA-A and HLA-B alleles for most subjects in the first cohort.

Library preparation was by the immunoSEQ multiplex PCR assay. For the multiplex PCR, a mixture combining 60 forward primers for TCR Vbeta segments and 13 reverse primers for TCR Jbeta segments was used. Amplification of the CDR3 region of rearranged TCR beta genes was performed with a multiplex PCR assay on genomic DNA. The Illumina HiSeq System was used to sequence the amplified TCR beta libraries as 87-base-pair reads. Under the source paper's analysis protocol: In a later analysis, approximately 74 million unique TCR beta chains were counted across the 666 repertoires, and about 10 million of these chains were shared by at least two donors. A nearest-neighbor algorithm error-corrected the raw reads and collapsed the reads into unique sequences, merging closely related sequences to remove PCR and sequencing errors. CDR3 sequences were aligned to IMGT reference sequences to assign V, D and J gene segments. Each retained sequence needed at least a six-nucleotide match to both a V gene segment and a J gene segment. Rearrangements were classified as productive when the CDR3 lacked stop codons and remained in frame with V and J, and all other rearrangements were classified as non-productive. CDR3 was defined by IMGT convention, running from the second conserved V-encoded cysteine to the conserved J-encoded phenylalanine. In an earlier analysis of 587 of the donors, sequences lacking an unambiguous match to a single V gene segment were excluded. In an earlier analysis of around 590 of the donors, a V segment was called functional when productive rearrangements were above 56.7%, and segregating when the standard deviation between donors exceeded 5%. A statistical classification framework was built to diagnose cytomegalovirus status from the catalog of TCR beta chain sequences. A later analysis assigned V and J genes by comparing TCR nucleotide sequences with IMGT/GENE-DB human TR gene sequences. In a later analysis, CDR3 sequences and most-parsimonious VDJ recombination scenarios were assigned using the TCRdist pipeline. In a later analysis, each TCR beta chain was defined by its CDR3 amino acid sequence together with its V-gene family, and reads lacking a unique V-gene family were excluded. As a way to deal with suspected cross-contamination and a sequencing artifact, a later analysis dropped approximately 590 nucleotide sequences that were highly shared and had low generation probability. For each public chain, a later analysis derived a clonal expansion index from normalized ranks of inferred template counts within each repertoire. A later analysis computed generation probabilities with a VDJ recombination model fitted to out-of-frame rearrangements, and checked the results against IGoR. In a later analysis, TCR-TCR, TCR-HLA and TCR-CMV co-occurrence was scored with hypergeometric tests, and a repertoire-size bias correction was applied to TCR pairs. To estimate false discovery rates, a later analysis permuted the HLA or CMV assignments 20 times. In a later analysis, co-occurring TCRs were grouped using DBSCAN, with TCRdist sequence similarity added in when clustering inside HLA-allele-positive subsets. Repertoires with fewer than 30,000 or more than 120,000 public chains were left out of co-occurrence clustering, as were a handful of repertoires with anomalous nucleotide sharing. TCRdb provides this immuneACCESS table in a form limited to in-frame rearrangements. Some clones are lacking; in checked studies, under half of them reflect an unresolved V gene, and why the rest are absent is not known. V and J calls plus clone size are reproduced from that table; the DNA served to infer D and trimming. This sample has roughly 90,000 clones in its table, and roughly 80% of those were observed once. 2.1% of the sample is held by the ten biggest clonotypes.

The cohort consisted of 600 to 750 healthy bone marrow donors. At the time of sampling, all cohort members were nominally healthy, though unrecorded immune exposures were likely present. The donor was CMV seronegative and was included in the group of about 350 seronegative cohort members. Every donor gave a peripheral blood sample, and the peripheral blood mononuclear cells from that sample were used for TCR beta sequencing. Genomic DNA extraction from the blood cell samples was performed with the Qiagen DNeasy Blood Extraction Kit. Reading from cysteine to phenylalanine, the CDR3 counts 11 amino acids. Only CDR3 DNA remains: 33 bases, in frame from the first base. The germline V gene encodes CDR1 SGHVS and CDR2 FQNEAQ. V is clipped by 5 bases and J by 7 bases, and the sequence between their germline boundaries is 8 bases long.

The sequence derives from a man between 18 and 35 years old in good health and CMV-seronegative. The specimen sequenced was PBMCs. The sequence joins TRBV7-8 to TRBJ1-1; the D gene is unclear. The DNA is as follows: TGTGCCAGCAGCCCAGGCAGTGAAGCTTTCTTT. Its protein product is CASSPGSEAFF.